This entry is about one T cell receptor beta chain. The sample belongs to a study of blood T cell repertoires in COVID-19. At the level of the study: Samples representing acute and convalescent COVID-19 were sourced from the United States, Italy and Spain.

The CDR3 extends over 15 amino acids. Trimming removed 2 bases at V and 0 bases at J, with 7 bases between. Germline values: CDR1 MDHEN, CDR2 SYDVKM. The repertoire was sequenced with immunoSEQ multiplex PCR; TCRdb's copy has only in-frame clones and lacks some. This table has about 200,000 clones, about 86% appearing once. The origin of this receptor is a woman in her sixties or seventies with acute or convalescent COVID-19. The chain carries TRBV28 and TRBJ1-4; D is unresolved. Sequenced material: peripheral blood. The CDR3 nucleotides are TGTGCCAGCAGTTTAACAGCCGCAACTAATGAAAAACTGTTTTTT. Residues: CASSLTAATNEKLFF.